This T cell receptor (beta chain) was identified in a study of blood T cell repertoires in COVID-19. Across the whole study: Whether acute or convalescent, the COVID-19 samples came from the United States, Italy and Spain.

After removal of 5 bases from V and 4 bases from J, the junction contained 8 bases not matched to a gene. This CDR3 has 14 amino acids. Germline CDR1 and CDR2: SGHTA and FQGNSA. In the source study's methods: Cell counts per sample came from amplifying reference gene primers. Here immunoSEQ multiplex PCR was the method, and the copy in TCRdb shows in-frame clones only, minus some. V and J calls plus clone size are reproduced from that table; the DNA served to infer D and trimming. Of roughly 100,000 clones in the sample, 70% to 80% were seen once. Sequences were obtained from peripheral blood. This rearrangement joins TRBV7-2 to TRBJ2-7; 7 nucleotides line up with TRBD1. The sequence was collected from a man between 65 and 80 years old with active or convalescent COVID-19. CDR3 sequence reads: CASSLTGSQYEQYF. CDR3 sequence (DNA): TGTGCCAGCAGCCTGACAGGGAGTCAGTACGAGCAGTACTTC. Supplemented by reference TRBV7-2 and TRBJ2-7, the full variable domain reads GAGVSQSPSNKVTEKGKDVELRCDPISGHTALYWYRQSLGQGLEFLIYFQGNSAPDKSGLPSDRFSAERTGGSVSTLTIQRTQQEDSAVYLCASSLTGSQYEQYFGPGTRLTVT.